Sequencing of this T cell receptor (beta chain) was carried out in a study of cytomegalovirus exposure and HLA in healthy donors. General study points: In a later analysis, CMV-associated beta chains were mostly HLA-associated, it appeared.

Trimming removed 6 bases from V and 0 bases from J, with 15 bases in between. This CDR3 comprises 15 residues. Germline CDR1 is MNHEY and CDR2 is SVGAGI. Of note for this clone: What it binds is not known.

Primers: 60 Vbeta forward and 13 Jbeta reverse. Some clones are missing from TCRdb's copy, which holds only in-frame ones; the method was immunoSEQ multiplex PCR. Here the sample spans 100,000 to 150,000 clones, approximately 17% being singletons. The specimen sequenced was PBMCs. The chain is built from TRBV6-5 and TRBJ2-7; D is possibly TRBD1 (7 bases). This TCR derives from a female donor in good health and CMV-seropositive. The DNA of the CDR3 is TGTGCCAGCAGGGAGGGGACAGCTTACTCCTACGAGCAGTACTTC. This gives the protein CASREGTAYSYEQYF.